This TCR beta chain was identified during a study of blood T cell repertoires in COVID-19. Clones were sequenced by immunoSEQ multiplex PCR, and TCRdb holds only the in-frame ones, with some missing. This table has a few hundred thousand clones, 87% appearing once. Sequencing was performed on peripheral blood. This clonotype was obtained from a man younger than 30 with active or convalescent COVID-19.

CDR3: CASSSNRGIGALHF. The CDR3 nucleotides are TGTGCCAGCAGCTCAAACAGGGGGATCGGGGCCCTCCACTTT. The chain carries TRBV11-2 and TRBJ1-6, with 8 bases fitting TRBD1. Trimming removed 4 bases from V and 14 bases from J; junction bases left unmatched: 10. Germline values: CDR1 SGHAT, CDR2 FQNNGV. The CDR3 loop spans 14 amino acids.